The 25 T cell receptor beta chains reported below all come from one sample, sequenced in a study of blood T cell repertoires in COVID-19. TCRdb keeps only in-frame clones here, not all; method: immunoSEQ multiplex PCR. This table holds about 270,000 clones, less than 95% found once. The sequencing input was PBMCs or T cells enriched from blood (not recorded which). The origin of the receptors is a man aged 35-49 years who had been exposed to COVID-19.

This chain links TRBV11-2 with TRBJ2-7; D call uncertain. V was shortened by 3 bases and J by 5 bases, with 5 bases between the two germline ends. There are 11 residues in the CDR3. CDR1 is SGHAT and CDR2 is FQNNGV in the germline V gene. The CDR3 is CASSFIHEQYF. The CDR3 coding sequence is TGTGCCAGCAGCTTTATCCACGAGCAGTACTTC.

V gene TRBV30 combines with J gene TRBJ2-7, with TRBD1 matching 7 bases. Germline CDR1 is GTSNPN and CDR2 is SVGIG (reference sequence). V trimming: 0 bases; J trimming: 5 bases; junction bases outside the gene matches: 7. The CDR3 sequence is 14 residues long. CDR3 sequence (DNA): TGTGCCTGGAGTGTGTCAGGGGGAAACAACGAGCAGTACTTC. Translating it yields CAWSVSGGNNEQYF.

The chain uses TRBV6-5 and TRBJ2-3; no definite D call. The V end lost 7 bases, the J end lost 4 bases, and 18 bases lay between the germline ends. This CDR3 has 15 amino acids. Germline values: CDR1 MNHEY, CDR2 SVGAGI. Here the CDR3 DNA reads TGTGCCAGCATTACTCCACCGGGTCCCCCAGATACGCAGTATTTT. Its translation: CASITPPGPPDTQYF.

The chain has TRBV27 and TRBJ1-5; 7 nucleotides match TRBD1. CDR1 is MNHEY and CDR2 is SMNVEV in the germline V gene (reference sequence). Trimming removed 5 bases from V and 0 bases from J; junction bases left unmatched: 7. The CDR3 consists of 16 residues. The CDR3, as DNA: TGTGCCAGCAGTCCCCGGACAGGTGATAGCAATCAGCCCCAGCATTTT. Protein sequence: CASSPRTGDSNQPQHF.

The genes are TRBV11-2 and TRBJ2-7, with 7 bases that match TRBD2. Germline V gene data show CDR1 as SGHAT and CDR2 as FQNNGV. CDR3 size: 15 residues. Unmatched junction bases numbered 14, after V lost 6 bases and J lost 6 bases. The CDR3 nucleotides read TGTGCCAGCAGTTGGTCCGGGACTACCTTTGTCGAGCAGTACTTC. This encodes CASSWSGTTFVEQYF.

The J gene is TRBJ1-2, the V gene TRBV20-1; D unresolved. The V gene's germline CDR1 is DFQATT and CDR2 SNEGSKA (reference sequence). This CDR3 has 11 residues. The V gene lost 5 bases and the J gene lost 8 bases, with 12 bases spanning the gap. CDR3 sequence (DNA): TGCAGTGCTTACCGCGGTTGGGGCTACACCTTC. The encoded protein is CSAYRGWGYTF.

The rearrangement joins TRBV3-1 (or the pseudogene TRBV3-2) to TRBJ2-1; 13 bases are a match to TRBD2. This CDR3 has 18 amino acids. V trimming: 4 bases; J trimming: 0 bases; junction bases outside the gene matches: 6. Germline V gene lookup returns CDR1 LGHDT and CDR2 YNNKEL (reference sequence). The CDR3 loop reads CASSRTSGRRGSYNEQFF. CDR3 nucleotide sequence: TGTGCCAGCAGCCGGACTAGCGGGAGACGGGGCTCCTACAATGAGCAGTTCTTC.

This clone was seen once. Other DNA sequences in this sample translate to the same CDR3. The rearrangement joins TRBV9 to TRBJ1-2; 7 positions agree with TRBD1. This CDR3 contains 14 residues. Trimming took 0 bases from V and 3 from J; bases not matched to a gene: 2. CDR1 is SGDLS, CDR2 YYNGEE, per germline. CDR3 sequence reads: CASSVGQGDYGYTF. The CDR3, as DNA: TGTGCCAGCAGCGTAGGACAGGGTGACTATGGCTACACCTTC.

This chain connects TRBV2 to TRBJ2-5, with TRBD1 matching 11 bases. The CDR3 covers 14 residues. Trimming at V came to 8 bases and at J to 5 bases, leaving 7 bases not matched to a gene. Germline CDR1 and CDR2: SNHLY and FYNNEI. CDR3 amino acids: CASFWTGGRETQYF. The CDR3 bases are TGTGCCAGCTTTTGGACAGGGGGCCGGGAGACCCAGTACTTC. Looking up the rest from reference TRBV2 and TRBJ2-5 gives the full variable domain: EPEVTQTPSHQVTQMGQEVILRCVPISNHLYFYWYRQILGQKVEFLVSFYNNEISEKSEIFDDQFSVERPDGSNFTLKIRSTKLEDSAMYFCASFWTGGRETQYFGPGTRLLVL.

The genes are TRBV11-3 and TRBJ2-6; TRBD1 matches 11 bases. Looked up from germline, CDR1 is SGHNT and CDR2 is YENEEA. This CDR3 is 17 amino acids long. V shed 5 bases and J 2 bases; nucleotides not matched to a gene: 5. Here the CDR3 reads CASSPGQGGTGANVLTF. The CDR3 DNA reads as TGTGCCAGCAGCCCGGGACAGGGGGGGACTGGGGCCAACGTCCTGACTTTC.

This rearrangement joins TRBV27 to TRBJ1-1, with a weak D call TRBD1 (5 bases). V was pared by 5 bases and J by 0 bases, with 7 bases between. The CDR3 is 13 amino acids. Germline values: CDR1 MNHEY, CDR2 SMNVEV (reference sequence). CDR3 bases: TGTGCCAGCAGTAAGACAGTGAACACTGAAGCTTTCTTT. Protein product: CASSKTVNTEAFF.

The chain employs TRBV2 and TRBJ1-1, with TRBD1 matching over 9 bases. V was pared by 6 bases and J by 5 bases, with 10 bases of the junction left unmatched. Germline CDR1 and CDR2: SNHLY and FYNNEI. This CDR3 is 15 amino acids long. This CDR3 is CASSVLGTGTTEAFF. The DNA for the CDR3 is TGTGCCAGCAGCGTTTTGGGGACAGGGACGACTGAAGCTTTCTTT.

This rearrangement joins TRBV5-6 to TRBJ2-2; 10 bases fit TRBD2. The trim removed 1 base at V and 3 bases at J, leaving 3 bases unmatched. The CDR3 totals 16 residues. Germline V gives CDR1 SGHDT, CDR2 YYEEEE. The CDR3 protein is CASSLLAGVDTGELFF. CDR3 nucleotides: TGTGCCAGCAGCTTGCTAGCGGGAGTTGACACCGGGGAGCTGTTTTTT.

The V call is TRBV15, the J call TRBJ1-6; D is possibly TRBD1 (6 bases). V was cut by 0 bases and J by 9 bases, with 12 bases left in between. The CDR3 covers 15 residues. Germline V gene sequence: CDR1 LNHNV, CDR2 YYDKDF (reference sequence). The CDR3 DNA reads as TGTGCCACCAGCAGAGATGGTGGGGGCGCTTCACCCCTCCACTTT. Translation: CATSRDGGGASPLHF.

The chain joins TRBV28 to TRBJ2-1; TRBD2 is a possible D gene (5 bases). Trimming removed 5 bases from V and 3 bases from J, with 17 bases in between. The CDR3 runs to 16 residues. The germline V gene has CDR1 MDHEN and CDR2 SYDVKM. The CDR3 protein is CASSAYGLRFYNEQFF. The CDR3 DNA reads as TGTGCCAGCAGTGCCTATGGACTCCGTTTCTACAATGAGCAGTTCTTC.

This clone has only a few counts. V gene TRBV7-2 combines with J gene TRBJ2-7; D not certain. V lost 5 bases to trimming and J lost 5 bases, with 16 bases between them. The CDR3 is 14 residues long. The germline CDR1 and CDR2 sequences are SGHTA and FQGNSA. The CDR3 DNA follows: TGTGCCAGCAGCCTAGGGCCCCTTCAGAACGAGCAGTACTTC. As protein: CASSLGPLQNEQYF.

J is TRBJ2-1 and V is TRBV5-8; D call uncertain. Germline CDR1 SGHTS, CDR2 YDEGEE. Trimming took 1 base from V and 6 from J, leaving 5 bases between them. The CDR3 is made up of 12 amino acids. CDR3 protein: CASSLYSNEQFF. As DNA, the CDR3 is TGTGCCAGCAGCTTGTATTCCAATGAGCAGTTCTTC.

The genes are TRBV5-1 and TRBJ2-7, with TRBD1 matching 7 bases. Germline V gene lookup returns CDR1 SGHRS and CDR2 YFSETQ. The CDR3 covers 15 residues. V gave up 4 bases and J gave up 6 bases; unmatched junction bases: 13. The CDR3 here is CASSPQTGNSAEQYF. DNA of the CDR3: TGCGCCAGCAGCCCCCAGACAGGGAATAGTGCCGAGCAGTACTTC.

The CDR3 here is CASSLTLSYLNTEAFF. CDR3 DNA sequence: TGCGCCAGCAGCTTGACCCTATCGTACCTGAACACTGAAGCTTTCTTT. The rearrangement links TRBV5-1 to TRBJ1-1; no definite D call. V was cut by 1 base and J by 0 bases, with 13 bases left in between. Germline CDR1 and CDR2: SGHRS and YFSETQ. The CDR3 totals 16 residues.

The sample holds one count of this clone. The chain recombines TRBV29-1 with TRBJ2-7; the D gene is possibly TRBD2 (5 bases). The germline V and J ends were trimmed by 7 bases and 6 bases, with 19 bases remaining between them. This CDR3 is built from 13 residues. CDR1 and CDR2 from the germline V gene are SQVTM and ANQGSEA. In DNA, the CDR3 is TGCAGCGCGACCGCTAACGGGGTTTCCGAGCAGTACTTC. It is translated as CSATANGVSEQYF.

The CDR3 nucleotides read TGTGCCACCTCGAGCAGGGCCCGAGAGACCCAGTACTTC. The encoded protein is CATSSRARETQYF. The chain has TRBV24-1 and TRBJ2-5; perhaps TRBD1 as D (5 bases). Per germline, CDR1 KGHDR and CDR2 SFDVKD. There are 13 residues in the CDR3. V lost 9 bases and J 4 bases, leaving 14 bases between the germline ends.

The chain uses TRBV23-1 and TRBJ2-1, with D perhaps matching TRBD1 (5 bases). TRBV23-1 is an open reading frame whose function is uncertain. The CDR3 sequence is 15 residues long. V was pared by 4 bases and J by 2 bases, with 12 bases between. The CDR3 sequence is CASSRQGTAYNEQFF. The CDR3 nucleotides are TGCGCCAGCAGTCGCCAGGGAACCGCCTACAATGAGCAGTTCTTC.

The chain uses TRBV3-1 (or the pseudogene TRBV3-2) and TRBJ2-2, with TRBD2 identical over 13 bases. This CDR3 contains 16 residues. V shed 4 bases, J shed 8 bases, and the junction held 7 bases outside the gene matches. Germline V CDR1 and CDR2: LGHDT, YNNKEL (reference sequence). The CDR3 spells CASSPGLAGESGELFF. The CDR3, as DNA: TGTGCCAGCAGCCCTGGACTAGCGGGAGAGTCTGGGGAGCTGTTTTTT.

V is TRBV30 and J is TRBJ1-1; D unresolved. V was cut by 1 base and J by 5 bases, with 14 bases left in between. The CDR3 contains 14 residues. In germline, CDR1 is GTSNPN, CDR2 SVGIG (reference sequence). CDR3 in amino acids: CAWSGERRRTEAFF. The CDR3 nucleotides are TGTGCCTGGAGTGGGGAGAGGAGAAGAACTGAAGCTTTCTTT.

This clone was observed once. The gene calls are TRBV7-8 and TRBJ2-5, with 15 bases that match TRBD2. This CDR3 region has 19 residues. J lost 5 bases, V lost 4 bases, and 14 bases had no gene match. The germline V gene has CDR1 SGHVS and CDR2 FQNEAQ. CDR3 bases: TGTGCCAGCAGCTCCAAACCCGGGACTAGCGGGAGGATGTCTGAGACCCAGTACTTC. It specifies CASSSKPGTSGRMSETQYF.